Below are 14 T cell receptor beta chains sequenced from a single sample in a study of OX40 agonist ivuxolimab in advanced cancers. Clones were read by immunoSEQ multiplex PCR, and TCRdb kept only the in-frame ones, dropping some. The repertoire holds approximately 76,000 clones, with approximately 85% as singletons. The sequences come from CD4+ or CD8+ T cells sorted from blood, collected in a trial of the OX40 agonist ivuxolimab. These receptors were obtained from an adult with an advanced solid tumor such as melanoma, head and neck, liver or kidney cancer.

The V gene is TRBV30, the J gene TRBJ1-6, with 7 bases that match TRBD1. The CDR3 spans 15 residues. Germline CDR1 GTSNPN, CDR2 SVGIG (reference sequence). J lost 6 bases, V lost 0 bases, and 5 bases had no gene match. The CDR3 DNA reads TGTGCCTGGAGTGTACTGGGACAGAGTAATTCACCCCTCCACTTT. This sequence encodes CAWSVLGQSNSPLHF.

The CDR3 bases are TGTGCCAGCAGCTTACCCGGGACAGAAGAGACCCAGTACTTC. It specifies CASSLPGTEETQYF. The gene calls are TRBV5-4 and TRBJ2-5, with TRBD1 matching over 7 bases. Trimming cost V 2 bases and J 3 bases; bases outside gene matches: 4. The CDR3 is 14 amino acids. CDR1 is SGHNT, CDR2 YYREEE, per germline (reference sequence).

The rearrangement links TRBV5-8 to TRBJ2-5; the D gene is possibly TRBD2 (6 bases). With 5 bases removed from V and 2 bases from J, the gap between germline ends came to 25 bases. Germline V CDR1 and CDR2: SGHTS, YDEGEE. The CDR3 totals 18 residues. The CDR3 DNA follows: TGTGCCAGCAGACACGTGGGTAGCGGTCCCTACACGCAAGAGACCCAGTACTTC. Translation gives CASRHVGSGPYTQETQYF.

This clone was seen more than once but under ten times. The rearrangement joins TRBV7-2 to TRBJ2-3; 10 bases match TRBD2. This CDR3 is built from 16 residues. With V trimmed by 6 bases and J by 1 base, 7 bases remained unmatched. Germline-derived CDR1 and CDR2 are SGHTA and FQGNSA. Here the CDR3 reads CASSLTLAGGTDTQYF. Written as DNA, the CDR3 is TGTGCCAGCAGTCTCACCCTAGCGGGGGGCACAGATACGCAGTATTTT.

The chain carries TRBV2 and TRBJ1-1, with no clear D. With 6 bases removed from V and 4 bases from J, the gap between germline ends came to 15 bases. The V gene's germline CDR1 is SNHLY and CDR2 FYNNEI. There are 14 residues in the CDR3. CDR3: CASRLTEVGTEAFF. The CDR3 DNA follows: TGTGCCAGCAGATTGACCGAAGTGGGCACTGAAGCTTTCTTT. Drawing the rest from reference TRBV2 and TRBJ1-1, the complete variable domain is EPEVTQTPSHQVTQMGQEVILRCVPISNHLYFYWYRQILGQKVEFLVSFYNNEISEKSEIFDDQFSVERPDGSNFTLKIRSTKLEDSAMYFCASRLTEVGTEAFFGQGTRLTVV.

The J gene is TRBJ2-7, the V gene TRBV2, with a tentative D call TRBD1 (6 bases). The CDR3 runs 12 residues. Trimming shortened V by 7 bases and J by 5 bases, and 12 bases separated the two germline ends. CDR1 and CDR2 (germline): SNHLY, FYNNEI. The CDR3 nucleotides read TGTGCCAGCAAAAAACAGGGCCACGAGCAGTACTTC. It yields the protein CASKKQGHEQYF.

J is TRBJ1-2 and V is TRBV18; D is possibly TRBD1 (5 bases). The V gene's germline CDR1 is KGHSH and CDR2 LQKENI. This CDR3 comprises 14 residues. Trimming took 3 bases from V and 3 from J, leaving 11 bases between them. The CDR3 region is CASSPPGTDYGYTF. CDR3 DNA sequence: TGTGCCAGCTCACCTCCCGGGACGGACTATGGCTACACCTTC.

This rearrangement joins TRBV5-1 to TRBJ2-7; possible D gene TRBD1, 6 bases. The CDR3 sequence is 16 residues long. Trimming removed 0 bases from V and 2 bases from J, with 15 bases in between. The germline CDR1 and CDR2 sequences are SGHRS and YFSETQ. The CDR3 region is CASSLAMTGPTYEQYF. The CDR3 DNA reads as TGCGCCAGCAGCTTGGCCATGACAGGACCAACCTACGAGCAGTACTTC.

The CDR3 DNA reads TGTGCCAGCAGCTTAGAATTGGGCCCTAGCACTGAAGCTTTCTTT. It encodes CASSLELGPSTEAFF. The chain combines TRBV7-9 with TRBJ1-1, with D uncertain. The CDR3 runs to 15 residues. The germline gives CDR1 SEHNR, CDR2 FQNEAQ (reference sequence). V lost 1 base and J lost 4, with 13 bases in between.

The chain links TRBV4-3 to TRBJ2-7, with a weak D call TRBD2 (5 bases). The CDR3 extends over 16 amino acids. Between the trimmed V and J ends, which lost 0 bases and 0 bases, there was a span of 12 bases. Germline CDR1 reads LGHNA; CDR2 reads YSLEER. The CDR3 sequence: CASSQESRGSSYEQYF. The CDR3 bases are TGCGCCAGCAGCCAAGAGAGCCGGGGTAGCTCCTACGAGCAGTACTTC.

This clone was counted only a few times. This sequence joins TRBV27 and TRBJ1-6, with no clear D. V was shortened by 4 bases and J by 0 bases, with 4 bases between the two germline ends. This CDR3 is 14 amino acids long. Per germline, CDR1 MNHEY and CDR2 SMNVEV (reference sequence). For the CDR3, the DNA is TGTGCCAGCAGTTCCAGCTCCTATAATTCACCCCTCCACTTT. The encoded protein is CASSSSSYNSPLHF.

The V and J genes are TRBV5-8 and TRBJ1-1; TRBD1 agrees at 7 bases. Germline CDR1 and CDR2: SGHTS and YDEGEE. V trimming: 5 bases; J trimming: 10 bases; junction bases outside the gene matches: 8. The CDR3 loop spans 12 amino acids. For the CDR3, the DNA is TGTGCCAGCAGAGCGGAGGGGGCTTCAGCTTTCTTT. It codes for CASRAEGASAFF.

The rearrangement joins TRBV5-4 to TRBJ2-5; 7 bases are a match to TRBD2. CDR3 length: 16 residues. V lost 3 bases, J lost 0 bases, and 8 bases stayed unmatched. CDR1 SGHNT and CDR2 YYREEE come from the germline V gene (reference sequence). CDR3 sequence: CASSSGGGPYQETQYF. Here the CDR3 DNA reads TGTGCCAGCAGCTCGGGCGGGGGACCGTACCAAGAGACCCAGTACTTC.

This clone showed up just a few times. The V call is TRBV19, the J call TRBJ2-6; D call uncertain. Germline-derived CDR1 and CDR2 are LNHDA and SQIVND (reference sequence). This CDR3 has 15 residues. V shed 5 bases and J shed 0 bases, with 8 bases lying between them. The CDR3 DNA reads as TGTGCCAGTAGTCCGGGTCCCTCTGGGGCCAACGTCCTGACTTTC. This sequence encodes CASSPGPSGANVLTF.